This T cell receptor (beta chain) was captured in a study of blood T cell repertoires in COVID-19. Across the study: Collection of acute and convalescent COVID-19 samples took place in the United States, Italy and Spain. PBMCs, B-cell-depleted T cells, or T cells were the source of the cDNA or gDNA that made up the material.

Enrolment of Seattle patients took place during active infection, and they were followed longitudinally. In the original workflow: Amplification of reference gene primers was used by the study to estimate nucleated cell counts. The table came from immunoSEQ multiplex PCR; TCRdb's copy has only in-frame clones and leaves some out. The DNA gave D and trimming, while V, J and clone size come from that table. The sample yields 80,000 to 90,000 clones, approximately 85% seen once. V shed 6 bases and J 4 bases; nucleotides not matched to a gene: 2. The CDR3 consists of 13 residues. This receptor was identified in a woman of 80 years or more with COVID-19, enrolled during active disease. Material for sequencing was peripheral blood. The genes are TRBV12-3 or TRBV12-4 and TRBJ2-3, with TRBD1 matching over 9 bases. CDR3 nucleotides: TGTGCCAGCAGACGACAGGGGGCAGATACGCAGTATTTT. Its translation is CASRRQGADTQYF.